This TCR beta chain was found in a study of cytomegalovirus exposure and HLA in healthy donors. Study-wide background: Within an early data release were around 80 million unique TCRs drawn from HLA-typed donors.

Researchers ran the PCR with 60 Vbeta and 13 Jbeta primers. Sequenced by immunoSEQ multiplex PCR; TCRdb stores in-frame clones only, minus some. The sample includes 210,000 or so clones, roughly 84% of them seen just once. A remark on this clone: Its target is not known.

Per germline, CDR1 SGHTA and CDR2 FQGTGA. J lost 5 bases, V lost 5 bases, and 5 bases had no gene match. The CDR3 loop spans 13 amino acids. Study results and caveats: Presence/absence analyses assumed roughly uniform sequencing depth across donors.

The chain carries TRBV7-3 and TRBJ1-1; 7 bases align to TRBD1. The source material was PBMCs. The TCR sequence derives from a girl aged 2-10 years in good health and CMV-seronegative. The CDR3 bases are TGTGCCAGCAGCCTAGACAGGGAAACTGAAGCTTTCTTT. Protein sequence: CASSLDRETEAFF.